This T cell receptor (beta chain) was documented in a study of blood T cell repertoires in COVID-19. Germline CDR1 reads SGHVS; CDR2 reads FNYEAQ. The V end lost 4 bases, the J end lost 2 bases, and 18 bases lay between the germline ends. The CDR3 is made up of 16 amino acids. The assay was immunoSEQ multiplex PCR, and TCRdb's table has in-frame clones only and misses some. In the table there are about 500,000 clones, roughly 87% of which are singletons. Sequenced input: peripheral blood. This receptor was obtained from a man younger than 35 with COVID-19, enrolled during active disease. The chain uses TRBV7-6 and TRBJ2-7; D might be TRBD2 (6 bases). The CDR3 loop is CASSSMVGTGTYEQYF. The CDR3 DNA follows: TGTGCCAGCAGCTCCATGGTTGGGACTGGAACCTACGAGCAGTACTTC.